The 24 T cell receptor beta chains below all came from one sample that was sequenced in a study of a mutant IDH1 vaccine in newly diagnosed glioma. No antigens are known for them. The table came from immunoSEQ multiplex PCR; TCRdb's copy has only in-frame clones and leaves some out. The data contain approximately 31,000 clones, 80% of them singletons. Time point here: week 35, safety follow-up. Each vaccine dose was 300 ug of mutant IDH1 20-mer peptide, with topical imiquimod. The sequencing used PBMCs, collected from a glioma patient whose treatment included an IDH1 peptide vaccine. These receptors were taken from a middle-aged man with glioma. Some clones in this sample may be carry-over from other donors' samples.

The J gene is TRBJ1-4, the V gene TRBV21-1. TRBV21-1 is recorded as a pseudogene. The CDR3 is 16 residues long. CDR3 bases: TGTGCCAGCAGCAAGAGGGGACGCAAGTTCGATGAAAAACTGTTTTTT. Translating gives CASSKRGRKFDEKLFF.

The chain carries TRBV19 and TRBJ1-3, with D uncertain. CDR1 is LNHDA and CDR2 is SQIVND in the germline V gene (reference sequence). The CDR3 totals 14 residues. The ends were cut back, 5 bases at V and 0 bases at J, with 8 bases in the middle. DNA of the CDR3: TGTGCCAGTAGTCGGAGCAACTCTGGAAACACCATATATTTT. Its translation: CASSRSNSGNTIYF.

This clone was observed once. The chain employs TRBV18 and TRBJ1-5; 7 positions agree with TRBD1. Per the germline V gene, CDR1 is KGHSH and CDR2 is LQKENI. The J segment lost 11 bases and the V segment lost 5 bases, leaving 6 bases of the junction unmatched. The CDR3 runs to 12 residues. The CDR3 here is CASSKEQGTQHF. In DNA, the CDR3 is TGTGCCAGCTCAAAAGAACAGGGGACCCAGCATTTT.

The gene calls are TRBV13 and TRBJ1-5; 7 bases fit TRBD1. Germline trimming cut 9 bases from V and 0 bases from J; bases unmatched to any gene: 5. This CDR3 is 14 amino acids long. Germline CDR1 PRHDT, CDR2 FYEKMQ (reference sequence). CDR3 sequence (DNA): TGTGCCAGTAGACAGGGTGTTAGCAATCAGCCCCAGCATTTT. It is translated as CASRQGVSNQPQHF. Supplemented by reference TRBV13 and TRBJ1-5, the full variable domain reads AAGVIQSPRHLIKEKRETATLKCYPIPRHDTVYWYQQGPGQDPQFLISFYEKMQSDKGSIPDRFSAQQFSDYHSELNMSSLELGDSALYFCASRQGVSNQPQHFGDGTRLSIL.

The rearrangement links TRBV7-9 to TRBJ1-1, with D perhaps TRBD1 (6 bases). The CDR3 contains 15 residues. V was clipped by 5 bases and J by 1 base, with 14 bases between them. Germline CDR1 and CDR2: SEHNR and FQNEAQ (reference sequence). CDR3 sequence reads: CASSRVQGTNTEAFF. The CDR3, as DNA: TGTGCCAGCAGCCGCGTGCAGGGGACGAACACTGAAGCTTTCTTT.

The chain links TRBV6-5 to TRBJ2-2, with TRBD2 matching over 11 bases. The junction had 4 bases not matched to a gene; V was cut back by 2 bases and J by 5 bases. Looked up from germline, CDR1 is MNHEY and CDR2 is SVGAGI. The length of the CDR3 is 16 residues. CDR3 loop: CASSYEGTSGTGELFF. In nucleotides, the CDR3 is TGTGCCAGCAGTTACGAAGGGACTAGCGGAACCGGGGAGCTGTTTTTT.

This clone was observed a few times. The CDR3 is CASAGFVGDAFF. CDR3 in DNA: TGTGCCAGCGCGGGTTTCGTGGGGGACGCTTTCTTT. The V and J genes are TRBV5-8 and TRBJ1-1, with D possibly TRBD1 on 5 matching bases. Per germline, CDR1 SGHTS and CDR2 YDEGEE. This CDR3 contains 12 residues. Trimming took off 7 bases at V and 11 bases at J, with 18 bases between the two ends.

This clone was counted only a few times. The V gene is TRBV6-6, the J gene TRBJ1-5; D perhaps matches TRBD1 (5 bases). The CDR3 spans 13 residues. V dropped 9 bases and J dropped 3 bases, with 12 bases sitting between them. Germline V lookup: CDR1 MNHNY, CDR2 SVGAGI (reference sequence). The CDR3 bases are TGTGCCAGAAGCACAGGCCTCAATCAGCCCCAGCATTTT. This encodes CARSTGLNQPQHF.

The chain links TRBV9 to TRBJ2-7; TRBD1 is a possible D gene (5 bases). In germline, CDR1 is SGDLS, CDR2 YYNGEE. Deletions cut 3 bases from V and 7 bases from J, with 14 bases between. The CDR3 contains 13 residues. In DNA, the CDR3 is TGTGCCAGCAGCGAGGGGTTGGGCTCTGAGCAGTACTTC. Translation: CASSEGLGSEQYF.

CDR3 nucleotide sequence: TGTGCCAGCAGCAGACTAGCGGGGGGATTACAAGAGACCCAGTACTTC. This codes for CASSRLAGGLQETQYF. V is TRBV7-2 and J is TRBJ2-5, with 13 bases matching TRBD2. This CDR3 is 16 amino acids long. Trimming cost V 5 bases and J 2 bases; bases outside gene matches: 5. CDR1 and CDR2 (germline): SGHTA, FQGNSA. Full variable domain (missing parts from reference TRBV7-2 and TRBJ2-5): GAGVSQSPSNKVTEKGKDVELRCDPISGHTALYWYRQSLGQGLEFLIYFQGNSAPDKSGLPSDRFSAERTGGSVSTLTIQRTQQEDSAVYLCASSRLAGGLQETQYFGPGTRLLVL.

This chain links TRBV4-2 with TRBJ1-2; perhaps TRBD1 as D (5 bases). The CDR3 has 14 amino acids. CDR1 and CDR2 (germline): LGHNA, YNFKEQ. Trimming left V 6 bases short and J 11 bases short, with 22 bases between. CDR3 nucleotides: TGTGCCAGCAGTTTTTCCGGTTCGGCGCAGGGATACACCTTC. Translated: CASSFSGSAQGYTF.

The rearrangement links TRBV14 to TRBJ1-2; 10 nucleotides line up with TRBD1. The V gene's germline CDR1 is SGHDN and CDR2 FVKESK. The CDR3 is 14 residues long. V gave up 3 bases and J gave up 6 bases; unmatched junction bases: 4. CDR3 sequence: CASSQLGTGDGYTF. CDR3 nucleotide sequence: TGTGCCAGCAGCCAGCTGGGGACAGGGGATGGCTACACCTTC.

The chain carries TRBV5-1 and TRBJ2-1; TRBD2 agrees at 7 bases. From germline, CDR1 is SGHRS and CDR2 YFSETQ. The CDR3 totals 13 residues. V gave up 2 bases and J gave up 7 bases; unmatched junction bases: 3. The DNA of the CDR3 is TGCGCCAGCAGCTTTAGGCGGGGGAATGAGCAGTTCTTC. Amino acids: CASSFRRGNEQFF.

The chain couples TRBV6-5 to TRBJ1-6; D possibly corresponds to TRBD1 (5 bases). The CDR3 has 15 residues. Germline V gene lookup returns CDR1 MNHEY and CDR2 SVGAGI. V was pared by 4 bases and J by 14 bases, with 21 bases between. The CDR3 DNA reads TGTGCCAGCAGTTTTGACCGGGACGGATATTCGGCCCTCCACTTT. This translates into CASSFDRDGYSALHF.

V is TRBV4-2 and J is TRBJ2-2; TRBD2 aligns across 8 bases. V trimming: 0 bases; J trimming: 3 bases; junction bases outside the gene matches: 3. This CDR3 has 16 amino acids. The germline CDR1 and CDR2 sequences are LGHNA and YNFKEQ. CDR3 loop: CASSQDTREDTGELFF. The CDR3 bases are TGTGCCAGCAGCCAAGATACGCGGGAGGACACCGGGGAGCTGTTTTTT.

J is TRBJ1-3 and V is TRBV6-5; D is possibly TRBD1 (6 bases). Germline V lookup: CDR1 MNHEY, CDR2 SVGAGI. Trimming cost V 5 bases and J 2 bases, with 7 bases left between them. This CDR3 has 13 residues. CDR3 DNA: TGTGCCAGCAGTAGACAGGCTGGAAACACCATATATTTT. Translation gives CASSRQAGNTIYF.

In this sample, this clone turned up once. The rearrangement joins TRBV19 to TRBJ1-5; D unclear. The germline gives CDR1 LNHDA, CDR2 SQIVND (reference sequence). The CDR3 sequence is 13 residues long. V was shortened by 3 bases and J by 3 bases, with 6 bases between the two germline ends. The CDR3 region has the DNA TGTGCCAGTAGTATTTCGGACAATCAGCCCCAGCATTTT. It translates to CASSISDNQPQHF.

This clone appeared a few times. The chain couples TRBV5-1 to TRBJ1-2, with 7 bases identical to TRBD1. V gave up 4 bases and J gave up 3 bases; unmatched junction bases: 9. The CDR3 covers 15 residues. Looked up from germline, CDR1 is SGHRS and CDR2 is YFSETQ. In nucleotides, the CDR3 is TGCGCCAGCAGCCCGTGGTCTGACAGGGACTATGGCTACACCTTC. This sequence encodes CASSPWSDRDYGYTF. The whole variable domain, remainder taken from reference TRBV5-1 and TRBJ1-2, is KAGVTQTPRYLIKTRGQQVTLSCSPISGHRSVSWYQQTPGQGLQFLFEYFSETQRNKGNFPGRFSGRQFSNSRSEMNVSTLELGDSALYLCASSPWSDRDYGYTFGSGTRLTVV.

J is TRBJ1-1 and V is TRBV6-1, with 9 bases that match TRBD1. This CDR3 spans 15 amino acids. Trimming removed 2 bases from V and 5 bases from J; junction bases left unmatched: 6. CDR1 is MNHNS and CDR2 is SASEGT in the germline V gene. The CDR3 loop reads CASSEFGTGLTEAFF. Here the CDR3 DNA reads TGTGCCAGCAGTGAATTCGGGACAGGGTTAACTGAAGCTTTCTTT.

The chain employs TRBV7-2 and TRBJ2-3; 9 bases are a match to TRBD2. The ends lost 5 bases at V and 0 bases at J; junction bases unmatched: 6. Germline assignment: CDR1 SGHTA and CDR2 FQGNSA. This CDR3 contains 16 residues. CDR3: CASSPQAGGSTDTQYF. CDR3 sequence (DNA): TGTGCCAGCAGCCCGCAAGCGGGGGGCAGCACAGATACGCAGTATTTT.

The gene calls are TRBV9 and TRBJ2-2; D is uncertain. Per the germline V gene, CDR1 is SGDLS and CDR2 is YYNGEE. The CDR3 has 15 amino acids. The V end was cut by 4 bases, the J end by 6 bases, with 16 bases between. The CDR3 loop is CASSFRTSLAGELFF. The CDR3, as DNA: TGTGCCAGCAGCTTTAGGACCTCCCTAGCCGGGGAGCTGTTTTTT.

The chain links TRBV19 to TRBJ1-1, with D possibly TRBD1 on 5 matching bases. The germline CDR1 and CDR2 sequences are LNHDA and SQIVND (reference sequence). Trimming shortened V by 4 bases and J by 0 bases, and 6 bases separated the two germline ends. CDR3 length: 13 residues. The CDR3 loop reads CASSTGLNTEAFF. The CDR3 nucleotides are TGTGCCAGTAGTACAGGGCTGAACACTGAAGCTTTCTTT.

DNA for the CDR3: TGTGCCAGCAGTGGGACAGGGAACCACTATGGCTACACCTTC. Translating it yields CASSGTGNHYGYTF. The chain carries TRBV27 and TRBJ1-2; TRBD1 aligns across 9 bases. This CDR3 has 14 amino acids. Trimming removed 5 bases from V and 3 bases from J; junction bases left unmatched: 4. The germline V gene has CDR1 MNHEY and CDR2 SMNVEV (reference sequence).

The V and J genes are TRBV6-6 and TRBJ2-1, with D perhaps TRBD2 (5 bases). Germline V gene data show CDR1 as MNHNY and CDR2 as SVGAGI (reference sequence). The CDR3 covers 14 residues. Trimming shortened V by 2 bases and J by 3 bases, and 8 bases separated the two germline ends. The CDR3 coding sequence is TGTGCCAGCAGTTACGGACGGGGCTACAATGAGCAGTTCTTC. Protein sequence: CASSYGRGYNEQFF.